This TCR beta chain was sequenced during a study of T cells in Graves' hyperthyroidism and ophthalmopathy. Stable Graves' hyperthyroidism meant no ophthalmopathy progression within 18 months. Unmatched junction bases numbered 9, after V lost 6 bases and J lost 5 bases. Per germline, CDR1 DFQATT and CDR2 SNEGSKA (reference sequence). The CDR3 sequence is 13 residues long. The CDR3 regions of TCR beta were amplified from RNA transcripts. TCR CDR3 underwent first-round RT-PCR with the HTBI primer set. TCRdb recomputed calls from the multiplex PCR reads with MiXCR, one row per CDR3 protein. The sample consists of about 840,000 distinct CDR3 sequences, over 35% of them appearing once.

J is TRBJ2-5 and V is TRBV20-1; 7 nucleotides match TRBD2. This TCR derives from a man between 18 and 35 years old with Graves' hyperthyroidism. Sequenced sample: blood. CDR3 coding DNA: TGCAGTGCGGACGGGGGGAGGAGGGAGACCCAGTACTTC. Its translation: CSADGGRRETQYF.